This section outlines one T cell receptor (beta chain) sequence together with its context. No antigen is known for it. No qualities accompany the bases; no much larger clone lies one base away. The data were obtained in a study of blood T cell repertoires in COVID-19 (dated by TCRdb to the early 2020s). Concerning the study at large: Samples covering the acute and convalescent phases of COVID-19 were provided by collaborators in the United States, Italy and Spain. The prospective study material was composed of cDNA or gDNA derived from T cells, B-cell-depleted T cells, or PBMCs. Deeply sampled blood TCRbeta repertoires from subjects exposed to, actively infected with, or recovered from COVID-19 were included in the dataset. The repertoires were released in a freely available public database meant as a resource for research on the immune response to SARS-CoV-2. The samples were drawn from two sources: the first 160 participants of the ongoing ImmuneRACE study, and fewer than 1,500 subjects contributed by 6 global collaborators. Nearly every sample came with metadata listing a de-identified subject ID, COVID-19 status, age in years and sex. HLA class I and class II types, where available, came from metadata supplied by the sample provider rather than from assay-based typing.

Based on the germline V gene (reference sequence), the CDR1 and CDR2 sequences are LNHDA and SQIVND. The CDR3, cysteine through phenylalanine, is 14 amino acids long. The sequence is cut down to CDR3 DNA, 42 bases in frame from base 1. V loses 7 bases, J loses 3 bases, and the germline ends lie 15 bases apart. Each collaborating institution followed its own protocols to collect whole blood in K2EDTA tubes. For TCRbeta analysis, collaborators shipped samples as frozen whole blood, isolated PBMCs, or DNA extracted from either of those sample types. The paper's findings and limits, for the study overall: The amount of clinical and demographic metadata varied by source and participant and was provided uncurated.

TCRbeta CDR3 regions were amplified from genomic DNA using the immunoSEQ Assay, a bias-controlled multiplex PCR. Concerning the study's data processing: Within the assay, amplification of reference gene primers was used to estimate how many nucleated cells each sample contained. To quantify the absolute abundance of each unique TCRbeta CDR3 rearrangement, sequence reads were collapsed and filtered. Productive Simpson clonality was computed per sample as the square root of Simpson's diversity index over productive rearrangements. TCRdb's version of the immuneACCESS table is confined to in-frame rearrangements and falls short of the full clone set. An unresolved V gene accounts for under half of the shortfall where checked; the remainder is of unknown origin. For V, J and clone size, that table is used; D and trimming come from the DNA. The sample table records roughly 120,000 clones; around 79% of these occur just once. The ten largest clonotypes hold about 2% of the sample.

The sequence joins TRBV19 to TRBJ1-1; the best D guess is TRBD1, with 6 bases matching. This receptor was identified in a man between 65 and 85 years old with acute or convalescent COVID-19. Sequenced: peripheral blood. The CDR3 in this case is CASTQGLRYTEAFF. Read as DNA, the sequence is TGTGCCAGTACCCAGGGGTTACGGTACACTGAAGCTTTCTTT.